A single sample gave rise to the 32 T cell receptor beta chains below, sequenced in a study of Ad26.COV2.S vaccination and SARS-CoV-2 variants. Profiled with immunoSEQ multiplex PCR; TCRdb holds only in-frame clones, not every one. The table has some 400,000 clones, about 91% seen once. Sample treatment: about 20 received Ad26.COV2.S at low or high dose, single or two shots; about 5 received placebo; per-sample allocation not given. The investigators took samples on day 63 after the first vaccine or placebo injection. Specimen: peripheral blood, collected in a trial of Ad26.COV2.S vaccine versus placebo. The receptors come from a person between 18 and 65 years old who received the Ad26.COV2.S COVID-19 vaccine or a placebo.

The genes are TRBV28 and TRBJ2-3; the D gene is possibly TRBD2 (7 bases). V lost 8 bases to trimming and J lost 2 bases, with 14 bases between them. There are 14 residues in the CDR3. Germline loops: CDR1 MDHEN, CDR2 SYDVKM. In DNA form, the CDR3 reads TGTGCCAGCGGGGGGGCTAGCTTCACAGATACGCAGTATTTT. Its translation is CASGGASFTDTQYF.

The V and J genes are TRBV15 and TRBJ2-1, with D uncertain. Germline V gives CDR1 LNHNV, CDR2 YYDKDF (reference sequence). V lost 1 base to trimming and J lost 7 bases, with 14 bases between them. The CDR3 spans 15 residues. The CDR3 nucleotides are TGTGCCACCAGCAGAGTATCGATGTTAGAGAATGAGCAGTTCTTC. Amino acids: CATSRVSMLENEQFF.

About this clone itself: Distinct nucleotide sequences in the sample also encode this CDR3. The genes are TRBV30 and TRBJ2-7; D is unclear. The CDR3 length is 12 residues. From germline, CDR1 is GTSNPN and CDR2 SVGIG (reference sequence). The V and J ends lost 0 bases and 2 bases respectively, with 5 bases between them. CDR3 protein: CAWSVGPYEQYF. DNA for the CDR3: TGTGCCTGGAGTGTAGGCCCCTACGAGCAGTACTTC.

The rearrangement joins TRBV19 to TRBJ2-3, with 7 bases fitting TRBD1. Germline CDR1 LNHDA, CDR2 SQIVND (reference sequence). The CDR3 consists of 14 residues. The ends lost 3 bases at V and 3 bases at J; junction bases unmatched: 3. The CDR3 bases are TGTGCCAGTAGTATCTACAGGGGAACAGATACGCAGTATTTT. Protein sequence: CASSIYRGTDTQYF.

The V and J genes are TRBV10-3 and TRBJ2-7, with 9 bases identical to TRBD1. Trimming at V came to 3 bases and at J to 3 bases, leaving 6 bases not matched to a gene. The CDR3 totals 15 residues. In germline, CDR1 is ENHRY, CDR2 SYGVKD. CDR3 nucleotide sequence: TGTGCCATCAGTGAAGCCCGGGACAGGGTCTACGAGCAGTACTTC. Its translation is CAISEARDRVYEQYF.

Concerning this clone itself: The same CDR3 arises from other DNA sequences in this sample as well. The chain carries TRBV2 and TRBJ2-7; a possible D gene is TRBD1 (7 bases). Germline V gives CDR1 SNHLY, CDR2 FYNNEI. The germline V and J ends were trimmed by 4 bases and 4 bases, with 11 bases remaining between them. The CDR3 spans 13 residues. This chain's CDR3 is CASSVTGRYEQYF. The DNA of the CDR3 is TGTGCCAGCAGTGTGACAGGGAGGTACGAGCAGTACTTC.

This chain connects TRBV14 to TRBJ1-2, with D maybe TRBD1 (6 bases). Germline assignment: CDR1 SGHDN and CDR2 FVKESK. The CDR3 covers 13 residues. V lost 1 base, J lost 10 bases, and 13 bases lay in between. The CDR3 loop is CASSQAPSGAYTF. CDR3 nucleotide sequence: TGTGCCAGCAGCCAAGCGCCTTCAGGGGCCTACACCTTC. The complete variable domain, with remaining parts taken from reference TRBV14 and TRBJ1-2, reads EAGVTQFPSHSVIEKGQTVTLRCDPISGHDNLYWYRRVMGKEIKFLLHFVKESKQDESGMPNNRFLAERTGGTYSTLKVQPAELEDSGVYFCASSQAPSGAYTFGSGTRLTVV.

This clone has a single count. This sequence joins TRBV6-6 and TRBJ1-2, with unresolved D. This CDR3 is built from 12 residues. Germline assignment: CDR1 MNHNY and CDR2 SVGAGI (reference sequence). The V and J ends lost 5 bases and 9 bases respectively, with 13 bases between them. The CDR3 DNA is TGTGCCAGCAGTGCAGACCCACCTAGCTACACCTTC. It yields the protein CASSADPPSYTF.

This sequence joins TRBV28 and TRBJ2-7; no firm D call. Deletions cut 7 bases from V and 1 base from J, with 14 bases between. In germline, CDR1 is MDHEN, CDR2 SYDVKM. The CDR3 totals 14 residues. The CDR3 loop is CASTLSGPSYEQYF. DNA for the CDR3: TGTGCCAGCACCCTCAGTGGCCCTTCCTACGAGCAGTACTTC. The variable domain in full, with the rest retrieved from reference TRBV28 and TRBJ2-7, is DVKVTQSSRYLVKRTGEKVFLECVQDMDHENMFWYRQDPGLGLRLIYFSYDVKMKEKGDIPEGYSVSREKKERFSLILESASTNQTSMYLCASTLSGPSYEQYFGPGTRLTVT.

The CDR3 sequence: CASSSTALYGYTF. The CDR3, as DNA: TGTGCCAGCAGTTCGACGGCCCTCTATGGCTACACCTTC. J is TRBJ1-2 and V is TRBV28; D remains unclear. Germline CDR1 MDHEN, CDR2 SYDVKM. CDR3 size: 13 residues. Trimming shortened V by 4 bases and J by 4 bases, and 10 bases separated the two germline ends.

V gene TRBV5-1 combines with J gene TRBJ1-6; TRBD1 matches at 9 bases. CDR3 length: 16 amino acids. The germline gives CDR1 SGHRS, CDR2 YFSETQ. J was trimmed by 7 bases and V by 0 bases; bases with no gene match: 5. CDR3 sequence: CASSLGGQGTNSPLHF. The CDR3 coding sequence is TGCGCCAGCAGCTTGGGGGGACAGGGAACGAATTCACCCCTCCACTTT.

This chain connects TRBV7-2 to TRBJ1-2; D unresolved. Germline values: CDR1 SGHTA, CDR2 FQGNSA. V lost 1 base to trimming and J lost 6 bases, with 9 bases between them. CDR3 length: 13 residues. The CDR3 region is CASSLGGADGYTF. The CDR3 nucleotides read TGTGCCAGCAGCTTAGGAGGCGCCGATGGCTACACCTTC.

V and J are TRBV9 and TRBJ2-5; unclear D gene. Germline CDR1 is SGDLS and CDR2 is YYNGEE. The CDR3 runs to 17 residues. V was cut by 0 bases and J by 5 bases, with 20 bases left in between. Written as DNA, the CDR3 is TGTGCCAGCAGCGTAGACCCCCCTGGCCGGATGAAGGAGACCCAGTACTTC. This sequence encodes CASSVDPPGRMKETQYF.

The chain has TRBV11-3 and TRBJ1-2; 11 bases match TRBD1. The germline V gene encodes CDR1 SGHNT and CDR2 YENEEA. The CDR3 length is 16 residues. Trimming removed 3 bases from V and 2 bases from J; junction bases left unmatched: 5. The CDR3 DNA reads TGTGCCAGCAGCTTCCCAGGACAGGGGGCCAACTATGGCTACACCTTC. This translates into CASSFPGQGANYGYTF.

This chain links TRBV7-2 with TRBJ2-7; 11 positions match TRBD2. This CDR3 region has 15 residues. Germline values: CDR1 SGHTA, CDR2 FQGNSA. Trimming cost V 5 bases and J 2 bases; bases outside gene matches: 5. As DNA, the CDR3 is TGTGCCAGCAGCCCTCGACTAGCGGGACCCTACGAGCAGTACTTC. This sequence encodes CASSPRLAGPYEQYF.

V and J are TRBV19 and TRBJ2-3; 14 bases map to TRBD2. The trim removed 4 bases at V and 6 bases at J, leaving 3 bases unmatched. CDR3 length: 15 amino acids. Germline CDR1 and CDR2: LNHDA and SQIVND (reference sequence). This CDR3 reads CASSKGLAGVDTQYF. In nucleotides, the CDR3 is TGTGCCAGTAGTAAGGGACTAGCGGGAGTTGATACGCAGTATTTT. Using reference TRBV19 and TRBJ2-3 for the parts outside the CDR3, the full variable domain is DGGITQSPKYLFRKEGQNVTLSCEQNLNHDAMYWYRQDPGQGLRLIYYSQIVNDFQKGDIAEGYSVSREKKESFPLTVTSAQKNPTAFYLCASSKGLAGVDTQYFGPGTRLTVL.

The chain is built from TRBV29-1 and TRBJ2-1; 8 nucleotides match TRBD1. V trimming: 6 bases; J trimming: 3 bases; junction bases outside the gene matches: 7. Per the germline V gene, CDR1 is SQVTM and CDR2 is ANQGSEA. The CDR3 runs to 14 residues. The chain's CDR3 is CSVDRGIGYNEQFF. The CDR3 nucleotides read TGCAGCGTCGACAGGGGCATCGGCTACAATGAGCAGTTCTTC.

The genes are TRBV5-1 and TRBJ2-7, with 10 bases fitting TRBD2. There are 16 residues in the CDR3. In germline, CDR1 is SGHRS, CDR2 YFSETQ. The J segment lost 5 bases and the V segment lost 2 bases, leaving 10 bases of the junction unmatched. CDR3 nucleotide sequence: TGCGCCAGCAGCTTTGGTCTAGCGGGAGCTCTTCACGAGCAGTACTTC. Amino acids: CASSFGLAGALHEQYF.

The rearrangement links TRBV19 to TRBJ1-6; D not certain. Germline CDR1 and CDR2: LNHDA and SQIVND (reference sequence). This CDR3 spans 13 amino acids. V gave up 8 bases and J gave up 9 bases, with 14 bases separating them. The CDR3 coding sequence is TGTGCCAGTGCCGGTCAACGGGGTTCACCCCTCCACTTT. Translating it yields CASAGQRGSPLHF.

The V call is TRBV5-1, the J call TRBJ2-6, with D unresolved. This CDR3 comprises 15 residues. The germline gives CDR1 SGHRS, CDR2 YFSETQ. V was trimmed by 0 bases and J by 1 base, leaving 5 bases between them. CDR3 nucleotides: TGCGCCAGCAGCTTGGTTGATTCTGGGGCCAACGTCCTGACTTTC. Amino acid sequence: CASSLVDSGANVLTF.

The J gene is TRBJ1-3, the V gene TRBV5-1, with D hard to call. The V and J ends lost 1 base and 4 bases respectively, with 3 bases between them. This CDR3 contains 12 residues. The germline V gene encodes CDR1 SGHRS and CDR2 YFSETQ. The CDR3 reads CASSLLGNTIYF. The CDR3 DNA follows: TGCGCCAGCAGCTTGTTGGGAAACACCATATATTTT.

The chain couples TRBV24-1 to TRBJ2-2, with 9 bases aligning to TRBD2. The length of the CDR3 is 13 residues. CDR1 and CDR2 from the germline V gene are KGHDR and SFDVKD. Losses at the gene ends were 9 bases for V and 10 bases for J; bases not matched to a gene: 8. The CDR3 sequence: CATGLAGLPELFF. Here the CDR3 DNA reads TGTGCCACCGGCCTAGCGGGATTGCCGGAGCTGTTTTTT.

About this clone: The same CDR3 arises from other DNA sequences in this sample as well. The chain couples TRBV7-2 to TRBJ1-1; TRBD1 might be the D (6 bases). CDR1 is SGHTA, CDR2 FQGNSA, per germline. The CDR3 is 13 amino acids. V was pared by 4 bases and J by 5 bases, with 11 bases between. As DNA, the CDR3 is TGTGCCAGCAGCTCTCAGGGGCGGACTGAAGCTTTCTTT. Protein: CASSSQGRTEAFF.

The chain couples TRBV6-5 to TRBJ2-7; D gene uncertain. The CDR3 runs 14 residues. V was clipped by 6 bases and J by 2 bases, with 14 bases between them. Germline loops: CDR1 MNHEY, CDR2 SVGAGI. CDR3 coding DNA: TGTGCCAGCAGATCACAGCAATGGCCCTACGAGCAGTACTTC. Translated, it gives CASRSQQWPYEQYF.

This rearrangement joins TRBV12-5 to TRBJ2-2; D call uncertain. Trimming took off 2 bases at V and 2 bases at J, with 9 bases between the two ends. This CDR3 has 15 amino acids. Germline CDR1 reads LGHNT; CDR2 reads FRNRAP. In nucleotides, the CDR3 is TGTGCTAGTGGTTTGTTCCCAGGAAACACCGGGGAGCTGTTTTTT. Translation gives CASGLFPGNTGELFF. Drawing the rest from reference TRBV12-5 and TRBJ2-2, the complete variable domain is DARVTQTPRHKVTEMGQEVTMRCQPILGHNTVFWYRQTMMQGLELLAYFRNRAPLDDSGMPKDRFSAEMPDATLATLKIQPSEPRDSAVYFCASGLFPGNTGELFFGEGSRLTVL.

The rearrangement uses TRBV9 and TRBJ2-3; no definite D call. Trimming took 6 bases from V and 7 from J, leaving 18 bases between them. From germline, CDR1 is SGDLS and CDR2 YYNGEE. CDR3 length equals 14 residues. Here the CDR3 reads CASNPGPPENTQYF. Written as DNA, the CDR3 is TGTGCCAGCAACCCCGGGCCCCCCGAGAATACGCAGTATTTT.

This clone appeared a single time. The rearrangement links TRBV19 to TRBJ2-4; TRBD1 matches at 8 bases. Trimming took 5 bases from V and 8 from J; bases not matched to a gene: 8. The CDR3 is 14 residues long. Germline values: CDR1 LNHDA, CDR2 SQIVND (reference sequence). The CDR3: CASSLGQGEDIQYF. The CDR3 coding sequence is TGTGCCAGTAGTCTTGGACAGGGAGAGGACATTCAGTACTTC. Together with reference TRBV19 and TRBJ2-4, the CDR3 gives the full variable domain: DGGITQSPKYLFRKEGQNVTLSCEQNLNHDAMYWYRQDPGQGLRLIYYSQIVNDFQKGDIAEGYSVSREKKESFPLTVTSAQKNPTAFYLCASSLGQGEDIQYFGAGTRLSVL.

J is TRBJ1-1 and V is TRBV10-3, with 7 bases fitting TRBD1. The CDR3 runs to 13 residues. Germline values: CDR1 ENHRY, CDR2 SYGVKD. The trim removed 6 bases at V and 2 bases at J, leaving 3 bases unmatched. CDR3 sequence reads: CAISRTGNTEAFF. DNA for the CDR3: TGTGCCATCAGCCGGACAGGAAACACTGAAGCTTTCTTT.

This clone was picked up a small number of times. The chain combines TRBV12-3 or TRBV12-4 with TRBJ2-1; 7 bases are shared with TRBD1. The CDR3 has 11 residues. V trimming: 6 bases; J trimming: 14 bases; junction bases outside the gene matches: 7. The CDR3 region is CASRRQGPEFF. CDR3 coding DNA: TGTGCCAGCAGGCGACAGGGCCCGGAGTTCTTC.

The V call is TRBV6-6, the J call TRBJ1-1; possible D gene TRBD1, 5 bases. Germline CDR1 and CDR2: MNHNY and SVGAGI (reference sequence). The CDR3 has 14 residues. The V gene lost 5 bases and the J gene lost 4 bases, with 14 bases spanning the gap. The DNA for the CDR3 is TGTGCCAGCAGTGCTTCGGGGGGTCGCACTGAAGCTTTCTTT. This encodes CASSASGGRTEAFF.

The chain carries TRBV5-1 and TRBJ1-1; D remains ambiguous. The germline V and J ends were trimmed by 3 bases and 1 base, with 13 bases remaining between them. Germline assignment: CDR1 SGHRS and CDR2 YFSETQ. The CDR3 has 15 amino acids. In DNA, the CDR3 is TGCGCCAGCAGCTCCTCACGCGGCTCGAACACTGAAGCTTTCTTT. This gives the protein CASSSSRGSNTEAFF.

The chain uses TRBV28 and TRBJ1-2; the match to TRBD1 covers 9 bases. Germline V gene lookup returns CDR1 MDHEN and CDR2 SYDVKM. The CDR3 is made up of 14 amino acids. Trimming at V came to 4 bases and at J to 5 bases, leaving 5 bases not matched to a gene. CDR3 region: CASSSPGQGYGYTF. CDR3 nucleotide sequence: TGTGCCAGCAGTTCTCCGGGACAGGGATATGGCTACACCTTC.